Listed below are T cell receptor beta chains from one sample, sequenced in a study of blood T cell repertoires in COVID-19. Only in-frame clones appear in the TCRdb table, and some are missing; sequencing was by immunoSEQ multiplex PCR. Here the sample spans approximately 320,000 clones, roughly 90% being singletons. Sequencing used PBMCs or T cells enriched from blood (not recorded which). The receptors derive from a man in his 60s who had recovered from COVID-19. The CDR3 runs from the conserved cysteine through the conserved F or W. The D gene is left open where the match is weak.

CDR3 protein	D gene	V gene	J gene
CASSQEQGRYGYTF	TRBD1	TRBV4-1	TRBJ1-2
CASSVWRGEGMNTEAFF	.	TRBV6-1	TRBJ1-1
CASSEGGLAGGPKQFF	TRBD2	TRBV10-1	TRBJ2-1
CASSEGGHTKPQHF	.	TRBV2	TRBJ1-5
CASSAAGLQETQYF	.	TRBV5-1	TRBJ2-5
CASRGLAGDEQYF	TRBD2	TRBV27	TRBJ2-7
CASSHRQGIMNTEAFF	TRBD1	TRBV3-1/TRBV3-2	TRBJ1-1
CASGGTSGTDTQYF	TRBD2	TRBV7-2	TRBJ2-3
CASSLRGTGVSEAFF	TRBD1	TRBV4-1	TRBJ1-1
CASSEIGREGTDTQYF	TRBD2	TRBV2	TRBJ2-3
CAISERGAGYGYTF	.	TRBV10-3	TRBJ1-2
CAISRTGGWGQYF	TRBD1	TRBV10-3	TRBJ2-4
CASSYSRTSEQFF	.	TRBV6-2/TRBV6-3	TRBJ2-1
CASSPFAGAHNEQFF	.	TRBV5-1	TRBJ2-1
CATSDPTSGRSDTQYF	TRBD2	TRBV24-1	TRBJ2-3
CASSLNGGAENEQFF	.	TRBV11-3	TRBJ2-1